This T cell receptor (beta chain) was identified during a study of shared clonotypes between healthy human individuals. The protocol was immunoSEQ multiplex PCR, while the TCRdb copy is restricted to in-frame clones and leaves out a portion. The table has approximately 1,500,000 clones, 95% to 99% seen once. V was pared by 3 bases and J by 8 bases, with 10 bases of the junction left unmatched. The CDR3 runs to 15 residues. CDR1 and CDR2 (germline): SGHNT, YYREEE (reference sequence). Sequences were obtained from naive CD4+ T cells sorted from blood. Indicated subset: CD45RA+ positively selected. The clonotype comes from a man in his thirties or forties in good health. The chain links TRBV5-4 to TRBJ2-1; 8 nucleotides agree with TRBD2. CDR3 loop: CASSSQRGTSDEQFF. CDR3 nucleotide sequence: TGTGCCAGCAGCTCCCAAAGGGGGACTAGTGATGAGCAGTTCTTC.